This TCR beta chain was captured in a study of neoadjuvant anti-PD-1 for oral cavity cancer. Study in general: Patients without progression received a fourth nivolumab dose around day 43, then surgical resection on days 50-56. General observations from the study: Non-responders to neoadjuvant nivolumab had significantly more clonal PBMC T cells than responders.

From germline, CDR1 is SGHAT and CDR2 FQNNGV. Germline trimming cut 4 bases from V and 10 bases from J; bases unmatched to any gene: 8. This CDR3 spans 14 amino acids. Turning to this clone: Its antigen is still unknown.

This table comes from immunoSEQ multiplex PCR, and its TCRdb copy is limited to in-frame clones, with some not included. The sample has about 72,000 clones, over 70% seen once. The sequence came from a person between 35 and 79 years old with oral cavity squamous cell carcinoma. The sample consisted of PBMCs, taken before nivolumab (anti-PD-1) treatment. V and J are TRBV11-2 and TRBJ1-4, with 8 nucleotides matching TRBD1. CDR3 in amino acids: CASSSTGDGGKLFF. CDR3 nucleotides: TGTGCCAGCAGCTCGACAGGGGACGGGGGAAAACTGTTTTTT.